This T cell receptor (beta chain) was recovered during a study of cytomegalovirus exposure and HLA in healthy donors. At the level of the study: The roughly 120 million unique TCR beta sequences, from about 190 million T cells, were found by an earlier analysis.

Concerning this clone itself: Its antigen is undetermined.

Overall study findings and caveats: The authors later linked a missense DCLRE1C variant to TCR beta V- and J-gene trimming. Most TCR sequences were rare, but some public TCRs occurred in many donors.

With 60 Vbeta and 13 Jbeta primers, the PCR was carried out. Data came from immunoSEQ multiplex PCR; TCRdb stores just in-frame clones and leaves some out. The repertoire holds about 230,000 clones, about 85% seen once, with over 1% in the top ten. This CDR3 contains 15 residues. Germline CDR1 reads SGHRS; CDR2 reads YFSETQ. V lost 4 bases and J lost 2; bases outside the gene matches: 6. This chain uses TRBV5-1 with TRBJ2-7, with 10 bases aligning to TRBD1. Material for sequencing was PBMCs. The TCR was taken from a human donor in good health. CDR3 sequence reads: CASSTTGTGAYEQYF. The CDR3 DNA reads TGCGCCAGCAGCACAACCGGGACAGGGGCCTACGAGCAGTACTTC. The variable domain in full, completed from reference TRBV5-1 and TRBJ2-7, reads KAGVTQTPRYLIKTRGQQVTLSCSPISGHRSVSWYQQTPGQGLQFLFEYFSETQRNKGNFPGRFSGRQFSNSRSEMNVSTLELGDSALYLCASSTTGTGAYEQYFGPGTRLTVT.